The following is a T cell receptor beta chain sequence with its context. Its antigen is unidentified. V was trimmed by 6 bases and J by 0 bases, leaving 8 bases between them. The CDR3 loop spans 13 amino acids. The germline V gene has CDR1 SGHTA and CDR2 FQGTGA. Molecular barcoded adaptors covering alpha/delta and beta/gamma chains were used on roughly 400 ng RNA. TCRdb used MiXCR to reprocess the reads, holding one entry per CDR3 protein. This repertoire shows 85,000 or so distinct CDR3 sequences, roughly an eighth found once; its top ten account for more than 12%. The sample comes from a study of read filtering for tumor transcriptome and immune sequencing. Study-level information: The cohort had about 16 men and more than 13 women aged roughly 47 to 85, mean about 68 years. By R-ISS, stages I, II and III held roughly 8, 15 and 7 patients.

The study's findings and limits: IR-seq captured clonotypes deeper and more reliably than RNA-seq.

This sequence joins TRBV7-3 and TRBJ1-1; D not certain. This receptor was identified in a donor at least 40 years old with multiple myeloma. The sample comprised a population of CD138-negative cells sorted from bone marrow. This CDR3 reads CASRNDMNTEAFF. The CDR3 DNA reads as TGTGCCAGCAGGAACGACATGAACACTGAAGCTTTCTTT.